The clone carrying this T cell receptor beta chain turned up a few times. V lost 1 base and J 3 bases, leaving 12 bases between the germline ends. Germline assignment: CDR1 SGHVS and CDR2 FQNEAQ. This CDR3 has 15 amino acids. The data were obtained in a study of blood T cell repertoires in COVID-19. At the level of the study: Italy, Spain and the United States were the sources of the convalescent and acute COVID-19 samples. The analysed material was cDNA or gDNA that came from T cells, B-cell-depleted T cells, or PBMCs.

Per the authors' pipeline: The assay estimated nucleated cells by amplifying reference gene primers. The protocol was immunoSEQ multiplex PCR, while the TCRdb copy is restricted to in-frame clones and leaves out a portion. V, J and clone size reflect that table, while D and trimming were determined from the DNA. The profile covers around 100,000 clones, with more than 80% appearing a single time and about 24% taken by the ten largest. Sequenced material: peripheral blood. The genes are TRBV7-8 and TRBJ1-1; no clear D gene. The sequence was obtained from a human donor in a cohort sampled during active COVID-19. CDR3 protein: CASSLVGPRDTEAFF. CDR3 bases: TGTGCCAGCAGCTTAGTAGGCCCCCGGGACACTGAAGCTTTCTTT.